This T cell receptor (beta chain) was observed in a study of T-cell memory formation after mild COVID-19. Each CDR3 protein gets one entry after TCRdb re-called the 5' RACE reads with MiXCR. The sample lists 50,000 or so distinct CDR3 sequences, 9.3% occurring once. The length of the CDR3 is 14 residues. V lost 5 bases and J lost 7, with 16 bases in between. Germline assignment: CDR1 MNHNY and CDR2 SVGAGI (reference sequence). This clonotype was counted at least ten times. Sequences were obtained from PBMCs or a T cell subset sorted from them (not recorded which). The V gene is TRBV6-6, the J gene TRBJ2-3, with a weak D call TRBD2 (6 bases). The receptor was isolated from an adult woman who had mild COVID-19 (a few samples of this study predate the infection). Cell type and time point are not known. The CDR3 bases are TGTGCCAGCAGTGACCCGCGGGGTGTACATACGCAGTATTTT. Translated, it gives CASSDPRGVHTQYF.